This T cell receptor (beta chain) was observed in a study of cytomegalovirus exposure and HLA in healthy donors. Study information: T cells numbering about 179 million yielded approximately 100 million unique TCR beta sequences in an earlier analysis.

Study outcomes and limitations: In a later analysis, parvovirus B19, influenza, CMV and Epstein-Barr virus appeared linked to several top co-occurrence clusters. The authors enumerated 164 TCR beta chains as linked to cytomegalovirus. A later analysis showed TCR association rates differing by HLA locus, peaking at DRB1 and lowest at HLA-C.

About this clone: The antigen is unknown.

The ends were cut back, 5 bases at V and 4 bases at J, with 18 bases in the middle. Germline assignment: CDR1 SGHDT and CDR2 YYEEEE. The CDR3 is 15 residues long. Both 60 Vbeta primers and 13 Jbeta primers went into the PCR. Assay used: immunoSEQ multiplex PCR; TCRdb lists only in-frame clones, some missing. In the table there are about 170,000 clones, about four fifths of which are singletons. The clonotype was recovered from a woman aged 50 to 65 in good health and CMV-seronegative. Material for sequencing was PBMCs. The chain carries TRBV5-6 and TRBJ1-2; maybe TRBD1 (6 bases). The CDR3 sequence is CASRRLDDRLYGYTF. The CDR3 DNA reads TGTGCCAGCAGACGACTCGACGACAGGCTCTATGGCTACACCTTC.